These 21 T cell receptor beta chains were all obtained from the same sample, sequenced in a study of human T cells and chemical hapten exposure. TCRdb called the RACE reads again in MiXCR, with one record for every CDR3 protein. Here the sample spans about 100,000 distinct CDR3 sequences, roughly 10% being singletons. Time point indicated: patch test 1, 2 weeks after DPC sensitization. Specified treatment: therapeutic diphenylcyclopropenone sensitization with weekly scalp DPC. The input for sequencing was whole blood, taken in connection with sensitization to the hapten diphenylcyclopropenone (DPC). The receptor source for this set is a man between 40 and 49 years old with alopecia areata. Some clones in this sample may be carry-over from other donors' samples.

There are a few counts of this clonotype. The V call is TRBV6-2 or TRBV6-3, the J call TRBJ1-5, with D uncertain. This CDR3 contains 15 residues. Per germline, CDR1 MNHEY and CDR2 SVGEGT. Trimming pared 6 bases from V and 3 bases from J, leaving 15 bases between. CDR3 DNA sequence: TGTGCCAGCAGGGCCGACTCTGCCTTCAATCAGCCCCAGCATTTT. Protein product: CASRADSAFNQPQHF.

There are a few counts of this clonotype. The gene calls are TRBV5-4 and TRBJ1-1; weak D call: TRBD1 (6 bases). Deletions cut 0 bases from V and 5 bases from J, with 8 bases between. Germline values: CDR1 SGHNT, CDR2 YYREEE (reference sequence). This CDR3 spans 13 amino acids. The CDR3 region is CASSLDQGTEAFF. CDR3 nucleotide sequence: TGTGCCAGCAGCTTGGACCAGGGGACTGAAGCTTTCTTT.

The chain uses TRBV4-2 and TRBJ2-3; TRBD1 might be the D (5 bases). The CDR3 is 17 residues long. In germline, CDR1 is LGHNA, CDR2 YNFKEQ. Trimming took off 3 bases at V and 3 bases at J, with 19 bases between the two ends. The CDR3 DNA follows: TGTGCCAGCAGCCAGTTTTGGGCAGGGTTTGCGACAGATACGCAGTATTTT. Its translation: CASSQFWAGFATDTQYF.

This chain uses TRBV7-3 with TRBJ1-1; 9 bases agree with TRBD1. This CDR3 region has 14 residues. The trim removed 5 bases at V and 5 bases at J, leaving 6 bases unmatched. The germline V gene encodes CDR1 SGHTA and CDR2 FQGTGA. The CDR3 DNA reads TGTGCCAGCAGCCCCGGGACAGGGCGGACTGAAGCTTTCTTT. Protein sequence: CASSPGTGRTEAFF. The entire variable domain, with the rest obtained from reference TRBV7-3 and TRBJ1-1, is as follows: GAGVSQTPSNKVTEKGKYVELRCDPISGHTALYWYRQSLGQGPEFLIYFQGTGAADDSGLPNDRFFAVRPEGSVSTLKIQRTERGDSAVYLCASSPGTGRTEAFFGQGTRLTVV.

The table lists this clonotype with many counts. This sequence joins TRBV29-1 and TRBJ2-5, with a weak D call TRBD1 (5 bases). Deletions cut 6 bases from V and 0 bases from J, with 11 bases between. Per germline, CDR1 SQVTM and CDR2 ANQGSEA. The CDR3 totals 13 residues. CDR3 nucleotide sequence: TGCAGCGTCACCCCAGGGTACCAAGAGACCCAGTACTTC. It is translated as CSVTPGYQETQYF.

The chain employs TRBV6-6 and TRBJ2-1; D is perhaps TRBD1 or TRBD2 (5 bases each). CDR1 is MNHNY and CDR2 is SVGAGI in the germline V gene (reference sequence). Trimming pared 5 bases from V and 7 bases from J, leaving 18 bases between. The CDR3 is made up of 15 amino acids. CDR3 DNA: TGTGCCAGCAGTCTCCGGGACGTCGTGGGGAATGAGCAGTTCTTC. Translated: CASSLRDVVGNEQFF.

V gene TRBV2 combines with J gene TRBJ2-1; TRBD1 matches at 10 bases. Trimming took 5 bases from V and 6 from J; bases not matched to a gene: 4. Looked up from germline, CDR1 is SNHLY and CDR2 is FYNNEI. The CDR3 is 14 residues long. CDR3 sequence: CASSPGQGFNEQFF. CDR3 DNA: TGTGCCAGCAGTCCGGGACAGGGGTTCAATGAGCAGTTCTTC.

This clonotype was detected a few times. The gene calls are TRBV11-3 and TRBJ2-3, with 7 nucleotides matching TRBD2. Germline V CDR1 and CDR2: SGHNT, YENEEA. With 5 bases clipped from V and 4 bases from J, the junction kept 6 bases outside the gene matches. The CDR3 runs to 14 residues. In DNA, the CDR3 is TGTGCCAGCAGCCCCCGGCGGGGGTCAGATACGCAGTATTTT. It translates to CASSPRRGSDTQYF.

There are many counts of this clonotype. J is TRBJ1-1 and V is TRBV12-3 or TRBV12-4, with 8 bases matching TRBD1. Trimming took 6 bases from V and 4 from J; bases not matched to a gene: 4. The CDR3 contains 13 residues. CDR3 sequence (DNA): TGTGCCAGCAGAGCTACAGGGGGCACTGAAGCTTTCTTT. Protein product: CASRATGGTEAFF.

This clonotype was counted at least ten times. The CDR3 protein is CASSLRQVEEQYV. CDR3 in DNA: TGTGCCAGCAGTCTTAGACAGGTGGAGGAGCAGTACGTC. The chain couples TRBV6-2 or TRBV6-3 to TRBJ2-7, with D perhaps TRBD1 (6 bases). The germline V gene encodes CDR1 MNHEY and CDR2 SVGEGT. Trimming left V 5 bases short and J 7 bases short, with 15 bases between. CDR3 size: 13 residues.

This clonotype was recorded many times. V and J are TRBV20-1 and TRBJ1-6; unclear D gene. The V gene's germline CDR1 is DFQATT and CDR2 SNEGSKA (reference sequence). V shed 5 bases and J shed 9 bases, with 11 bases lying between them. CDR3 length equals 12 residues. DNA for the CDR3: TGCAGTGCTCTTGAGGTTTTTTCACCCCTCCACTTT. This encodes CSALEVFSPLHF.

This clonotype was counted ten times or more. The chain carries TRBV29-1 and TRBJ2-7; the D is unclear. Per the germline V gene, CDR1 is SQVTM and CDR2 is ANQGSEA. The CDR3 runs to 12 residues. V lost 4 bases, J lost 2 bases, and 9 bases lay in between. The CDR3: CSVGTSAYEQYV. In DNA form, the CDR3 reads TGCAGCGTTGGTACCAGCGCCTACGAGCAGTACGTC.

The chain recombines TRBV3-1 with TRBJ2-3; no reliable D call. This CDR3 contains 17 residues. The germline CDR1 and CDR2 sequences are LGHDT and YNNKEL (reference sequence). V was clipped by 2 bases and J by 0 bases, with 15 bases between them. The CDR3 protein is CASSQTSWRKSTDTQYF. As DNA, the CDR3 is TGTGCCAGCAGCCAAACTTCTTGGCGGAAAAGCACAGATACGCAGTATTTT.

This clonotype occurred a few times. The V call is TRBV7-2, the J call TRBJ1-3; D unclear. The ends were cut back, 3 bases at V and 0 bases at J, with 12 bases in the middle. Germline-derived CDR1 and CDR2 are SGHTA and FQGNSA. The CDR3 sequence is 16 residues long. As DNA, the CDR3 is TGTGCCAGCAGCTTCTTGGGCATTAGCTCTGGAAACACCATATATTTT. This encodes CASSFLGISSGNTIYF.

This clonotype has a count of ten or more. The chain is built from TRBV29-1 and TRBJ2-3; 13 nucleotides line up with TRBD2. The CDR3 contains 16 residues. Germline-derived CDR1 and CDR2 are SQVTM and ANQGSEA. V gave up 7 bases and J gave up 2 bases; unmatched junction bases: 9. CDR3 sequence (DNA): TGCAGCGGCACTAAACTAGCGGGAGGGCACACAGATACGCAGTATTTT. The encoded protein is CSGTKLAGGHTDTQYF.

This clonotype was seen only a few times. The chain uses TRBV20-1 and TRBJ2-6; weak D call: TRBD1 (7 bases). The CDR3 runs to 17 residues. The germline V and J ends were trimmed by 2 bases and 2 bases, with 16 bases remaining between them. Germline V CDR1 and CDR2: DFQATT, SNEGSKA (reference sequence). CDR3 sequence (DNA): TGCAGTGCTAGACCCAGGGGGGTTCAGGCTGGGGCCAACGTCCTGACTTTC. It encodes CSARPRGVQAGANVLTF.

This rearrangement joins TRBV3-1 to TRBJ2-3; 8 bases match TRBD1. There are 14 residues in the CDR3. The V gene's germline CDR1 is LGHDT and CDR2 YNNKEL (reference sequence). The J segment lost 5 bases and the V segment lost 9 bases, leaving 10 bases of the junction unmatched. DNA for the CDR3: TGTGCCAGTCAAAAGGACAGGGTGTTAGATACGCAGTATTTT. Amino acid sequence: CASQKDRVLDTQYF.

J is TRBJ2-7 and V is TRBV20-1, with 7 bases identical to TRBD1. CDR1 and CDR2 (germline): DFQATT, SNEGSKA (reference sequence). V trimming: 8 bases; J trimming: 0 bases; junction bases outside the gene matches: 10. The CDR3 loop spans 14 amino acids. CDR3 residues: CSSATGTVSYEQYF. The DNA for the CDR3 is TGCAGTAGCGCAACCGGGACAGTCTCCTACGAGCAGTACTTC.

This clonotype came up many times. The chain has TRBV7-9 and TRBJ2-7; D is uncertain. This CDR3 contains 11 residues. The germline V gene encodes CDR1 SEHNR and CDR2 FQNEAQ (reference sequence). Trimming removed 5 bases from V and 4 bases from J, with 6 bases in between. The CDR3 nucleotides are TGTGCCAGCAGCCCGACATACGAGCAGTACTTC. Translating it yields CASSPTYEQYF.

This clonotype was detected only a few times. This rearrangement joins TRBV11-3 to TRBJ2-1; 11 bases map to TRBD1. Trimming cost V 5 bases and J 10 bases; bases outside gene matches: 7. The CDR3 has 14 residues. CDR1 and CDR2 (germline): SGHNT, YENEEA. The CDR3 here is CASSMDRGRLEQFF. The CDR3 DNA reads TGTGCCAGCAGCATGGACAGGGGGCGGCTCGAGCAGTTCTTC.

The V gene is TRBV30, the J gene TRBJ2-3; 9 bases match TRBD2. The CDR3 runs 17 residues. CDR1 is GTSNPN and CDR2 is SVGIG in the germline V gene (reference sequence). The trim removed 2 bases at V and 2 bases at J, leaving 11 bases unmatched. CDR3 in amino acids: CAWSWGGASGTTDTQYF. As DNA, the CDR3 is TGTGCCTGGAGTTGGGGGGGGGCTAGCGGGACCACAGATACGCAGTATTTT.